These 22 T cell receptor beta chains were sequenced from one sample in a study of chemoradiotherapy in HPV16-positive cancers. Clones were read by immunoSEQ multiplex PCR, and TCRdb kept only the in-frame ones, dropping some. This sample has approximately 12,000 clones, with about 87% found just once. The sequencing here drew on blood, taken from a patient who underwent chemoradiotherapy. These receptors all come from a human donor with HPV-associated anogenital cancer.

The chain uses TRBV19 and TRBJ2-7, with 8 bases identical to TRBD2. Germline CDR1 is LNHDA and CDR2 is SQIVND (reference sequence). There are 14 residues in the CDR3. V trimming: 5 bases; J trimming: 2 bases; junction bases outside the gene matches: 5. The CDR3 is CASSPSGLPYEQYF. The CDR3 DNA reads as TGTGCCAGTAGTCCTAGCGGGCTCCCCTACGAGCAGTACTTC.

A few counts support this clone. The gene calls are TRBV28 and TRBJ1-2, with 9 bases identical to TRBD1. Germline trimming cut 7 bases from V and 0 bases from J; bases unmatched to any gene: 9. From germline, CDR1 is MDHEN and CDR2 SYDVKM. CDR3 size: 16 residues. As DNA, the CDR3 is TGTGCCAGCATGGTCCCCGGACAGGGGTCTAACTATGGCTACACCTTC. Protein product: CASMVPGQGSNYGYTF.

V and J are TRBV7-2 and TRBJ1-5; D is possibly TRBD1 (5 bases). Trimming took off 5 bases at V and 4 bases at J, with 9 bases between the two ends. The germline V gene encodes CDR1 SGHTA and CDR2 FQGNSA. The CDR3 is 13 residues long. CDR3 sequence (DNA): TGTGCCAGCAGCAAACAGGTAAATCAGCCCCAGCATTTT. Translated, it gives CASSKQVNQPQHF.

V and J are TRBV7-9 and TRBJ2-3; D perhaps matches TRBD2 (6 bases). This CDR3 spans 15 amino acids. Germline V gives CDR1 SEHNR, CDR2 FQNEAQ (reference sequence). Trimming removed 1 base at V and 2 bases at J, with 10 bases between. DNA of the CDR3: TGTGCCAGCAGCTTAGGACGACTAGACACAGATACGCAGTATTTT. As protein: CASSLGRLDTDTQYF.

By share of the sample, this clone is large (0.1 to 1%). The V and J genes are TRBV6-1 and TRBJ1-2; the D gene is possibly TRBD1 (5 bases). V lost 0 bases and J 2 bases, leaving 10 bases between the germline ends. This CDR3 is built from 15 residues. Germline V gene data show CDR1 as MNHNS and CDR2 as SASEGT. CDR3 protein: CASSEALRVNYGYTF. DNA of the CDR3: TGTGCCAGCAGTGAAGCCCTCAGGGTAAACTATGGCTACACCTTC.

This chain joins TRBV7-2 and TRBJ1-1; D gene ambiguous. The CDR3 extends over 14 amino acids. CDR1 and CDR2 (germline): SGHTA, FQGNSA. The V end lost 6 bases, the J end lost 5 bases, and 16 bases lay between the germline ends. This chain's CDR3 is CASRVLGLRTEAFF. The CDR3 coding sequence is TGTGCCAGCAGAGTACTGGGATTGAGAACTGAAGCTTTCTTT.

The CDR3 loop is CASSPSRVEPLHF. CDR3 nucleotide sequence: TGTGCCAGCAGTCCCTCCAGAGTTGAGCCCCTCCACTTT. V gene TRBV27 combines with J gene TRBJ1-6; no firm D call. Per germline, CDR1 MNHEY and CDR2 SMNVEV (reference sequence). CDR3 length equals 13 residues. Trimming took 5 bases from V and 13 from J, leaving 15 bases between them.

This chain links TRBV18 with TRBJ2-3; 9 bases are a match to TRBD1. Germline V gene data show CDR1 as KGHSH and CDR2 as LQKENI. The V and J ends lost 4 bases and 1 base, in that order; junction bases with no gene match: 3. The CDR3 has 15 residues. The CDR3 region is CASSRQGVGTDTQYF. CDR3 sequence (DNA): TGTGCCAGCTCACGACAGGGGGTTGGCACAGATACGCAGTATTTT.

The DNA for the CDR3 is TGTGCCAGCTCAGGACCCTTGGCAAGCACCGGGGAGCTGTTTTTT. Encoded protein: CASSGPLASTGELFF. This chain joins TRBV18 and TRBJ2-2; D is unresolved. V lost 5 bases to trimming and J lost 4 bases, with 14 bases between them. This CDR3 is 15 amino acids long. Germline lookup yields CDR1 KGHSH and CDR2 LQKENI.

This clone was seen once. This sequence joins TRBV5-1 and TRBJ2-3, with 8 bases matching TRBD1. Germline V gene sequence: CDR1 SGHRS, CDR2 YFSETQ. The junction had 10 bases not matched to a gene; V was cut back by 4 bases and J by 0 bases. The CDR3 is 17 amino acids. In DNA form, the CDR3 reads TGCGCCAGCAGCCTACGCGACAGGGGATCTAGCACAGATACGCAGTATTTT. Its translation: CASSLRDRGSSTDTQYF.

This rearrangement joins TRBV5-5 to TRBJ2-7; perhaps D is TRBD1 or TRBD2 (7 bases each). CDR1 and CDR2 (germline): SGHKS, YYEKEE (reference sequence). Trimming stripped 3 bases from V and 2 bases from J, with 12 bases between. This CDR3 has 14 residues. CDR3 DNA sequence: TGTGCCAGCAGCTCCCAGGGGGGGCCCTACGAGCAGTACTTC. It is translated as CASSSQGGPYEQYF.

This clone has only one observation. The chain employs TRBV29-1 and TRBJ1-1; 7 nucleotides match TRBD1. V was pared by 7 bases and J by 1 base, with 9 bases of the junction left unmatched. The CDR3 length is 14 residues. The V gene's germline CDR1 is SQVTM and CDR2 ANQGSEA. CDR3 sequence reads: CSALAGGTNTEAFF. CDR3 bases: TGCAGCGCCCTGGCAGGGGGTACGAACACTGAAGCTTTCTTT.

CDR3 in DNA: TGCAGCGCCGTTGTATTCGCTGAAGCTTTCTTT. This gives the protein CSAVVFAEAFF. The rearrangement links TRBV29-1 to TRBJ1-1; no reliable D call. V was clipped by 7 bases and J by 6 bases, with 12 bases between them. This CDR3 contains 11 residues. Germline V gene sequence: CDR1 SQVTM, CDR2 ANQGSEA.

This sequence joins TRBV29-1 and TRBJ1-1, with no clear D. Germline assignment: CDR1 SQVTM and CDR2 ANQGSEA. The CDR3 runs to 10 residues. Trimming took 2 bases from V and 12 from J, leaving 10 bases between them. This CDR3 is CSVESLRSFF. Written as DNA, the CDR3 is TGCAGCGTTGAAAGCCTACGGTCTTTCTTT.

This chain uses TRBV27 with TRBJ2-2, with D possibly being TRBD1 or TRBD2 (6 bases each). The CDR3 has 16 amino acids. Germline-derived CDR1 and CDR2 are MNHEY and SMNVEV (reference sequence). Trimming removed 3 bases from V and 1 base from J, with 12 bases in between. Here the CDR3 reads CASSFGGTKNTGELFF. CDR3 coding DNA: TGTGCCAGCAGTTTCGGAGGGACAAAGAACACCGGGGAGCTGTTTTTT.

The chain carries TRBV6-1 and TRBJ2-2, with D perhaps TRBD1 or TRBD2 (5 bases each). Per germline, CDR1 MNHNS and CDR2 SASEGT. Trimming shortened V by 7 bases and J by 2 bases, and 11 bases separated the two germline ends. The CDR3 totals 14 residues. CDR3 sequence reads: CASIRDGNTGELFF. The DNA of the CDR3 is TGTGCCAGCATTCGGGACGGAAACACCGGGGAGCTGTTTTTT.

The chain has TRBV5-4 and TRBJ1-2; 9 bases map to TRBD1. CDR3 length equals 17 residues. Germline assignment: CDR1 SGHNT and CDR2 YYREEE (reference sequence). Trimming at V came to 3 bases and at J to 4 bases, leaving 13 bases not matched to a gene. The CDR3 DNA reads TGTGCCAGCAGCTCCTCTGGACAGGGGCCAACTCGCTATGGCTACACCTTC. Its translation: CASSSSGQGPTRYGYTF. Full variable domain (rest looked up from reference TRBV5-4 and TRBJ1-2): ETGVTQSPTHLIKTRGQQVTLRCSSQSGHNTVSWYQQALGQGPQFIFQYYREEENGRGNFPPRFSGLQFPNYSSELNVNALELDDSALYLCASSSSGQGPTRYGYTFGSGTRLTVV.

The J gene is TRBJ2-1, the V gene TRBV5-1, with 9 bases that match TRBD1. CDR1 is SGHRS and CDR2 is YFSETQ in the germline V gene. The junction had 6 bases not matched to a gene; V was cut back by 2 bases and J by 0 bases. This CDR3 has 17 residues. Here the CDR3 reads CASSLFGTGSSYNEQFF. As DNA, the CDR3 is TGCGCCAGCAGCTTATTCGGGACAGGGAGCTCCTACAATGAGCAGTTCTTC.

This clone was found once. The chain recombines TRBV7-3 with TRBJ1-4, with TRBD1 identical over 8 bases. CDR3 size: 16 residues. In germline, CDR1 is SGHTA, CDR2 FQGTGA. Trimming cost V 6 bases and J 5 bases; bases outside gene matches: 11. Here the CDR3 reads CASRGGAGGLNEKLFF. The DNA for the CDR3 is TGTGCCAGCAGGGGAGGTGCAGGGGGCCTAAATGAAAAACTGTTTTTT.

This clone was counted a single time. CDR3: CAISEGQGVTEAFF. CDR3 bases: TGTGCCATCAGTGAGGGACAGGGTGTCACTGAAGCTTTCTTT. This chain links TRBV10-3 with TRBJ1-1; 8 bases map to TRBD1. The CDR3 runs to 14 residues. The V gene end was trimmed by 2 bases and the J gene end by 4 bases; junction bases not matched to a gene: 3. Germline lookup yields CDR1 ENHRY and CDR2 SYGVKD.

This rearrangement joins TRBV4-2 to TRBJ2-1; 11 bases align to TRBD2. The germline V gene has CDR1 LGHNA and CDR2 YNFKEQ. V was clipped by 3 bases and J by 5 bases; unmatched bases: 3. CDR3 length equals 15 residues. The CDR3 DNA follows: TGTGCCAGCAGCCAGGTAGCGGGGGGGGACAATGAGCAGTTCTTC. The encoded protein is CASSQVAGGDNEQFF.

The rearrangement joins TRBV18 to TRBJ1-6; 7 bases map to TRBD1. The CDR3 is 16 amino acids. The germline V gene has CDR1 KGHSH and CDR2 LQKENI. With V trimmed by 2 bases and J by 7 bases, 8 bases remained unmatched. The CDR3 spells CASSPTTGSNNSPLHF. The CDR3 nucleotides read TGTGCCAGCTCACCAACGACAGGGTCGAACAATTCACCCCTCCACTTT.